These 23 T cell receptor beta chains share one sample of origin, sequenced in a study of cytomegalovirus exposure and HLA in healthy donors. PCR involved 60 Vbeta and 13 Jbeta primers. Sequenced by immunoSEQ multiplex PCR; TCRdb stores in-frame clones only, minus some. Found here are 100,000 to 150,000 clones, 74% of them singletons; the top ten hold approximately 6.4%. The sample comprised PBMCs. The receptors originated from a woman between 50 and 59 years old in good health and CMV-seropositive.

The V and J genes are TRBV4-3 and TRBJ2-3; D unresolved. This CDR3 contains 15 residues. From germline, CDR1 is LGHNA and CDR2 YSLEER. V lost 4 bases and J lost 2, with 13 bases in between. CDR3 region: CASSPQARDTDTQYF. The CDR3 nucleotides read TGCGCCAGCAGCCCCCAGGCACGAGACACAGATACGCAGTATTTT.

The CDR3 DNA reads as TGTGCCAGTAGTATATCAGGGGCGGACACTGAAGCTTTCTTT. Translating gives CASSISGADTEAFF. The chain is built from TRBV19 and TRBJ1-1; weak D call: TRBD1 (6 bases). The CDR3 runs to 14 residues. V lost 2 bases to trimming and J lost 3 bases, with 10 bases between them. Germline CDR1 reads LNHDA; CDR2 reads SQIVND (reference sequence).

The chain employs TRBV7-9 and TRBJ2-7, with D uncertain. Trimming removed 1 base from V and 6 bases from J, with 13 bases in between. Germline-derived CDR1 and CDR2 are SEHNR and FQNEAQ (reference sequence). This CDR3 region has 14 residues. The CDR3 here is CASSLDSDLGEQYF. The CDR3 nucleotides are TGTGCCAGCAGCTTAGATTCAGACCTAGGCGAGCAGTACTTC. The complete variable domain, with remaining parts taken from reference TRBV7-9 and TRBJ2-7, reads DTGVSQNPRHKITKRGQNVTFRCDPISEHNRLYWYRQTLGQGPEFLTYFQNEAQLEKSRLLSDRFSAERPKGSFSTLEIQRTEQGDSAMYLCASSLDSDLGEQYFGPGTRLTVT.

The rearrangement uses TRBV29-1 and TRBJ2-4, with 8 bases matching TRBD1. This CDR3 spans 15 amino acids. The V gene end was trimmed by 1 base and the J gene end by 6 bases; junction bases not matched to a gene: 8. Germline CDR1 is SQVTM and CDR2 is ANQGSEA. In DNA, the CDR3 is TGCAGCGTTGAAGGTTACCGGGACAGGCCAAACATTCAGTACTTC. It yields the protein CSVEGYRDRPNIQYF.

V and J are TRBV5-6 and TRBJ1-6; TRBD1 aligns across 7 bases. After removal of 0 bases from V and 9 bases from J, the junction contained 3 bases not matched to a gene. Germline V gene lookup returns CDR1 SGHDT and CDR2 YYEEEE. This CDR3 is 14 amino acids long. DNA of the CDR3: TGTGCCAGCAGCTTGGACAGGGGCTTTTCACCCCTCCACTTT. It yields the protein CASSLDRGFSPLHF. The entire variable domain, with the rest obtained from reference TRBV5-6 and TRBJ1-6, is as follows: DAGVTQSPTHLIKTRGQQVTLRCSPKSGHDTVSWYQQALGQGPQFIFQYYEEEERQRGNFPDRFSGHQFPNYSSELNVNALLLGDSALYLCASSLDRGFSPLHFGNGTRLTVT.

This clone occurred a few times. This chain uses TRBV5-6 with TRBJ2-5, with TRBD2 matching over 8 bases. CDR1 is SGHDT, CDR2 YYEEEE, per germline. The CDR3 totals 16 residues. V trimming: 4 bases; J trimming: 4 bases; junction bases outside the gene matches: 12. The CDR3 loop reads CASSPGLAPHPETQYF. The CDR3 bases are TGTGCCAGCAGCCCAGGACTAGCACCCCATCCAGAGACCCAGTACTTC.

The V call is TRBV2, the J call TRBJ1-1; 9 nucleotides match TRBD1. Germline CDR1 reads SNHLY; CDR2 reads FYNNEI. The length of the CDR3 is 14 residues. J lost 3 bases, V lost 4 bases, and 3 bases had no gene match. This CDR3 is CASSVTGGDTEAFF. The CDR3 coding sequence is TGTGCCAGCAGTGTGACAGGGGGGGACACTGAAGCTTTCTTT.

The chain couples TRBV9 to TRBJ2-1; 9 positions agree with TRBD2. Trimming at V came to 2 bases and at J to 7 bases, leaving 7 bases not matched to a gene. Germline V gives CDR1 SGDLS, CDR2 YYNGEE. The CDR3 consists of 15 residues. The CDR3: CASSVGGGAINEQFF. The CDR3 nucleotides are TGTGCCAGCAGCGTTGGCGGGGGGGCCATAAATGAGCAGTTCTTC.

The rearrangement uses TRBV7-9 and TRBJ1-5, with 7 bases fitting TRBD1. The ends lost 4 bases at V and 2 bases at J; junction bases unmatched: 2. The CDR3 length is 14 residues. Germline lookup yields CDR1 SEHNR and CDR2 FQNEAQ (reference sequence). The CDR3 here is CASSSGQGNQPQHF. The CDR3 DNA sequence: TGTGCCAGCAGCTCAGGACAGGGCAATCAGCCCCAGCATTTT.

This clone was counted a few times. The V gene is TRBV27, the J gene TRBJ2-2, with D possibly matching TRBD1 (5 bases). V lost 5 bases to trimming and J lost 0 bases, with 13 bases between them. CDR3 length: 16 amino acids. Germline V CDR1 and CDR2: MNHEY, SMNVEV (reference sequence). The CDR3 loop reads CASSRAHRSNTGELFF. In DNA form, the CDR3 reads TGTGCCAGCAGTCGGGCGCACAGGTCGAACACCGGGGAGCTGTTTTTT.

This sequence joins TRBV2 and TRBJ2-5; a weak D match, TRBD1 (6 bases). Trimming took off 7 bases at V and 5 bases at J, with 8 bases between the two ends. Germline assignment: CDR1 SNHLY and CDR2 FYNNEI. CDR3 size: 11 residues. CDR3 region: CASNRDETQYF. CDR3 nucleotide sequence: TGTGCCAGCAACAGGGACGAGACCCAGTACTTC.

This chain connects TRBV7-2 to TRBJ2-7; 11 nucleotides align to TRBD1. CDR3 length equals 15 residues. Germline V gene data show CDR1 as SGHTA and CDR2 as FQGNSA. The V and J ends lost 5 bases and 3 bases, in that order; junction bases with no gene match: 6. The CDR3: CASSQGQGAHYEQYF. CDR3 sequence (DNA): TGTGCCAGCAGCCAAGGACAGGGGGCGCACTACGAGCAGTACTTC. The whole variable domain, filled in from reference TRBV7-2 and TRBJ2-7, reads GAGVSQSPSNKVTEKGKDVELRCDPISGHTALYWYRQSLGQGLEFLIYFQGNSAPDKSGLPSDRFSAERTGGSVSTLTIQRTQQEDSAVYLCASSQGQGAHYEQYFGPGTRLTVT.

The count of this clone is one. For the CDR3, the DNA is TGTGCCAGCAGTGAAGGGGGGACAGGTGACAATGAGCAGTTCTTC. This gives the protein CASSEGGTGDNEQFF. The genes are TRBV2 and TRBJ2-1; 8 bases match TRBD1. J gave up 5 bases and V 1 base, and 4 bases lay outside the gene matches. CDR1 and CDR2 (germline): SNHLY, FYNNEI. CDR3 length: 15 amino acids.

CDR3 residues: CATQVIENTEAFF. The CDR3 DNA sequence: TGTGCCACTCAGGTAATCGAGAACACTGAAGCTTTCTTT. The J gene is TRBJ1-1, the V gene TRBV10-3; D is undetermined. The CDR3 sequence is 13 residues long. V was pared by 10 bases and J by 1 base, with 13 bases between. Germline CDR1 and CDR2: ENHRY and SYGVKD.

The chain links TRBV9 to TRBJ1-4, with 7 bases aligning to TRBD1. With 3 bases clipped from V and 7 bases from J, the junction kept 3 bases outside the gene matches. Germline-derived CDR1 and CDR2 are SGDLS and YYNGEE. CDR3 length equals 13 residues. In DNA form, the CDR3 reads TGTGCCAGCAGCGAGAGGACAGGTGAAAAACTGTTTTTT. Translating it yields CASSERTGEKLFF.

The chain couples TRBV7-2 to TRBJ2-3, with a weak D call TRBD2 (6 bases). CDR1 SGHTA and CDR2 FQGNSA come from the germline V gene. The CDR3 totals 13 residues. The CDR3 coding sequence is TGTGACCTACAAACCGCGGGGATAGATACGCAGTATTTT. It yields the protein CDLQTAGIDTQYF.

The V and J genes are TRBV7-9 and TRBJ2-1; maybe TRBD2 (5 bases). Germline V gene sequence: CDR1 SEHNR, CDR2 FQNEAQ (reference sequence). Between the trimmed V and J ends, which lost 2 bases and 6 bases, there was a span of 17 bases. The CDR3 contains 16 residues. CDR3 residues: CASSLLLSHGLNEQFF. The CDR3 nucleotides read TGTGCCAGCAGCTTATTGCTCTCACACGGACTCAATGAGCAGTTCTTC.

In nucleotides, the CDR3 is TGTGCCAGTAGTCTCTCAGGGCCCTTAAACATTCAGTACTTC. Translated: CASSLSGPLNIQYF. The chain joins TRBV19 to TRBJ2-4; maybe TRBD1 (5 bases). This CDR3 region has 14 residues. Trimming removed 5 bases from V and 6 bases from J, with 14 bases in between. Germline V gene sequence: CDR1 LNHDA, CDR2 SQIVND (reference sequence). The full variable domain, completed using reference TRBV19 and TRBJ2-4, is DGGITQSPKYLFRKEGQNVTLSCEQNLNHDAMYWYRQDPGQGLRLIYYSQIVNDFQKGDIAEGYSVSREKKESFPLTVTSAQKNPTAFYLCASSLSGPLNIQYFGAGTRLSVL.

The chain joins TRBV19 to TRBJ2-2; 10 bases map to TRBD1. Looked up from germline, CDR1 is LNHDA and CDR2 is SQIVND (reference sequence). V shed 7 bases, J shed 3 bases, and the junction held 14 bases outside the gene matches. The CDR3 has 18 residues. This chain's CDR3 is CASKGRTGGSKDTGELFF. Here the CDR3 DNA reads TGTGCCAGTAAAGGGAGGACAGGGGGATCTAAGGACACCGGGGAGCTGTTTTTT.

The J gene is TRBJ2-7, the V gene TRBV18, with D possibly TRBD2 on 6 matching bases. Looked up from germline, CDR1 is KGHSH and CDR2 is LQKENI. With 8 bases removed from V and 0 bases from J, the gap between germline ends came to 11 bases. This CDR3 is 13 amino acids long. CDR3 in amino acids: CASAAGSSYEQYF. The CDR3 region has the DNA TGTGCCAGCGCCGCCGGGAGCTCCTACGAGCAGTACTTC.

The chain links TRBV6-5 to TRBJ1-5; TRBD1 aligns across 7 bases. V lost 4 bases, J lost 2 bases, and 5 bases stayed unmatched. This CDR3 region has 15 residues. Germline V lookup: CDR1 MNHEY, CDR2 SVGAGI. The CDR3 here is CASSSTGMGNQPQHF. CDR3 DNA: TGTGCCAGCAGTTCGACAGGGATGGGCAATCAGCCCCAGCATTTT.

The chain joins TRBV4-2 to TRBJ2-7; D possibly corresponds to TRBD1 (5 bases). The CDR3 consists of 15 residues. V shed 0 bases and J shed 5 bases, with 14 bases lying between them. Germline loops: CDR1 LGHNA, CDR2 YNFKEQ. In nucleotides, the CDR3 is TGTGCCAGCAGCCAAGAGGACACTGGCTTCGACGAGCAGTACTTC. The encoded protein is CASSQEDTGFDEQYF.

The genes are TRBV7-2 and TRBJ1-4; 9 bases match TRBD1. This CDR3 spans 15 amino acids. The V gene end was trimmed by 0 bases and the J gene end by 8 bases; junction bases not matched to a gene: 4. Looked up from germline, CDR1 is SGHTA and CDR2 is FQGNSA. CDR3 in amino acids: CASSLAYRGREKLFF. CDR3 DNA: TGTGCCAGCAGCTTAGCTTACAGGGGGCGCGAAAAACTGTTTTTT. The whole variable domain, remainder taken from reference TRBV7-2 and TRBJ1-4, is GAGVSQSPSNKVTEKGKDVELRCDPISGHTALYWYRQSLGQGLEFLIYFQGNSAPDKSGLPSDRFSAERTGGSVSTLTIQRTQQEDSAVYLCASSLAYRGREKLFFGSGTQLSVL.